Listed below are T cell receptor beta chains from one sample, sequenced in a study of T cells in Graves' hyperthyroidism and ophthalmopathy. TCRdb reanalysed the multiplex PCR reads using MiXCR and keeps one entry per CDR3 protein. The sample includes around 520,000 distinct CDR3 sequences, roughly 24% seen only once; the top ten take around 11%. The sample consisted of blood. Receptor source: a woman aged 25 to 45 with Graves' ophthalmopathy. Both conserved end residues are part of each CDR3. Fields, in order: CDR3 DNA, CDR3 protein, D gene, clone size, V gene, J gene. D genes are given only for firm matches. Expanded clones get a size class; other rows say once, few or many, or leave the size out.

CDR3 DNA: TGCGCCAGCAGCTCTTCTACAGGGGGCTCTGGAAACACCATATATTTT
CDR3 protein: CASSSSTGGSGNTIYF
D gene: TRBD1
clone size: .
V gene: TRBV5-1
J gene: TRBJ1-3

CDR3 DNA: TGTGCCAGCAGCACTAAACAGGGGTTGCTAGAGACCCAGTACTTC
CDR3 protein: CASSTKQGLLETQYF
D gene: TRBD1
clone size: many
V gene: TRBV7-8
J gene: TRBJ2-5

CDR3 DNA: TGCAGTGCTAGTGTGGGGGTAGGAAACACCATATATTTT
CDR3 protein: CSASVGVGNTIYF
D gene: .
clone size: many
V gene: TRBV20-1
J gene: TRBJ1-3

CDR3 DNA: TGTGCCATCAGTGGTGGGGGCCACGAGCAGTACTTC
CDR3 protein: CAISGGGHEQYF
D gene: .
clone size: many
V gene: TRBV10-3
J gene: TRBJ2-7

CDR3 DNA: TGCGCCAGCAGCCAAGACTCTATGGGGCCAATAGTGACCCAGTACTTC
CDR3 protein: CASSQDSMGPIVTQYF
D gene: .
clone size: .
V gene: TRBV4-1
J gene: TRBJ2-5

CDR3 DNA: TGTGCCTGGAGCCCAGGACAGGGAAACACTGAAGCTTTCTTT
CDR3 protein: CAWSPGQGNTEAFF
D gene: TRBD1
clone size: .
V gene: TRBV30
J gene: TRBJ1-1

CDR3 DNA: TGTGCCAGTCTTGGAGGGGCCAACGTCCTGACTTTC
CDR3 protein: CASLGGANVLTF
D gene: .
clone size: few
V gene: TRBV19
J gene: TRBJ2-6

CDR3 DNA: TGTGCCAGCAGTTTAGGACAGGACTTTAAATTC
CDR3 protein: CASSLGQDFKF
D gene: .
clone size: .
V gene: TRBV12-3/TRBV12-4
J gene: TRBJ2-7

CDR3 DNA: TGCAGTGCTTCGGGACGGATGAACACTGAAGCTTTCTTT
CDR3 protein: CSASGRMNTEAFF
D gene: .
clone size: many
V gene: TRBV20-1
J gene: TRBJ1-1

CDR3 DNA: TGCGCCAGCAGCTTGTTACCCCCGGGGCAGGGTAATCAGCCCCAGCATTTT
CDR3 protein: CASSLLPPGQGNQPQHF
D gene: .
clone size: .
V gene: TRBV5-1
J gene: TRBJ1-5

CDR3 DNA: TGTGCCAGCAGGGTCAAGAACTACGAGCAGTACTTC
CDR3 protein: CASRVKNYEQYF
D gene: .
clone size: many
V gene: TRBV2
J gene: TRBJ2-7

CDR3 DNA: TGTGCCAGCAGTTTAGGCCCGGCCCACTCTGGAAACACCATATATTTT
CDR3 protein: CASSLGPAHSGNTIYF
D gene: .
clone size: .
V gene: TRBV12-3/TRBV12-4
J gene: TRBJ1-3

CDR3 DNA: TGTGCCAGCCGCGGGAAGGAATACGAGCAGTACTTC
CDR3 protein: CASRGKEYEQYF
D gene: .
clone size: many
V gene: TRBV27
J gene: TRBJ2-7

CDR3 DNA: TGTGCCAACTCGATTGGGGGGGCTCGGACTGAAGCTTTCTTT
CDR3 protein: CANSIGGARTEAFF
D gene: .
clone size: many
V gene: TRBV6-1
J gene: TRBJ1-1

CDR3 DNA: TGTGCCAGCAGTCCCTTTGGAGGGGTTCAGCCCCAGCATTTT
CDR3 protein: CASSPFGGVQPQHF
D gene: .
clone size: .
V gene: TRBV28
J gene: TRBJ1-5

CDR3 DNA: TGTGCCGGCAGACGGCTGAACACTGAAGCTTTCTTT
CDR3 protein: CAGRRLNTEAFF
D gene: .
clone size: .
V gene: TRBV2
J gene: TRBJ1-1

CDR3 DNA: TGTGCCAGCAGCCAACTAGTCTCCTACTTCACAGATACGCAGTATTTT
CDR3 protein: CASSQLVSYFTDTQYF
D gene: .
clone size: many
V gene: TRBV11-1
J gene: TRBJ2-3

CDR3 DNA: TGTGCCAGCCGGGTCGGCCAGTACGATCAGTACTTC
CDR3 protein: CASRVGQYDQYF
D gene: .
clone size: .
V gene: TRBV11-2
J gene: TRBJ2-7

CDR3 DNA: TGTGCCAGCAGCCAAGATACATACGAGCAGTACTTC
CDR3 protein: CASSQDTYEQYF
D gene: .
clone size: many
V gene: TRBV4-2
J gene: TRBJ2-7

CDR3 DNA: TGTGCCAGCGCCCAACAGGGACCTGAAAGCTGCACCTTC
CDR3 protein: CASAQQGPESCTF
D gene: .
clone size: many
V gene: TRBV6-1
J gene: TRBJ1-2

CDR3 DNA: TGCAGTGCTACCGGACAGGGGGCCTCCTATGGCTACACCTTC
CDR3 protein: CSATGQGASYGYTF
D gene: TRBD1
clone size: .
V gene: TRBV20-1
J gene: TRBJ1-2

CDR3 DNA: TGTGCCAGCAGCTCATTTCGGGACGTCGATAGCAATCAGCCCCAGCAGTTT
CDR3 protein: CASSSFRDVDSNQPQQF
D gene: .
clone size: few
V gene: TRBV7-8
J gene: TRBJ1-5

CDR3 DNA: TGTGCCAGCAGCTTAGGGCAGGGGGACGTACCCTACGAGCAGTACTTC
CDR3 protein: CASSLGQGDVPYEQYF
D gene: TRBD1
clone size: few
V gene: TRBV11-1
J gene: TRBJ2-7

CDR3 DNA: TGTGCCAGCAATACTAAAATAGCGGGGCCAGAGACCCAGTACTTC
CDR3 protein: CASNTKIAGPETQYF
D gene: TRBD2
clone size: many
V gene: TRBV6-1
J gene: TRBJ2-5

CDR3 DNA: TGTGCCAGCAGCCTCCGACAGCCCTCTGGAAACACCATATATTTT
CDR3 protein: CASSLRQPSGNTIYF
D gene: .
clone size: few
V gene: TRBV3-1
J gene: TRBJ1-3

CDR3 DNA: TGTGCCAGCAGCGTCCCCCGGAGCCAGGGAGGAAAGACCCAGTACTTC
CDR3 protein: CASSVPRSQGGKTQYF
D gene: .
clone size: few
V gene: TRBV28
J gene: TRBJ2-5

CDR3 DNA: TGTGCCAGCAGTTTTCTGGCAGGGGAGCTGACTGAAGCTTTCTTT
CDR3 protein: CASSFLAGELTEAFF
D gene: .
clone size: .
V gene: TRBV12-3/TRBV12-4
J gene: TRBJ1-1

CDR3 DNA: TGTGCCAGCAGTTTATTGGGCGGCTTGGAGACCCAGTACTTC
CDR3 protein: CASSLLGGLETQYF
D gene: .
clone size: .
V gene: TRBV28
J gene: TRBJ2-5

CDR3 DNA: TGCAGCGTTGAAGGTCGCCCGACCCAGTACTTC
CDR3 protein: CSVEGRPTQYF
D gene: .
clone size: many
V gene: TRBV29-1
J gene: TRBJ2-5

CDR3 DNA: TGTGCCAGCAGCTTAAACCCGTCACTAGCGGGGGAAGAGACCCAGTACTTC
CDR3 protein: CASSLNPSLAGEETQYF
D gene: TRBD2
clone size: .
V gene: TRBV11-2
J gene: TRBJ2-5

CDR3 DNA: TGTGCCAGCAGGGACGGATACTACGAGCAGTACTTC
CDR3 protein: CASRDGYYEQYF
D gene: .
clone size: many
V gene: TRBV6-2/TRBV6-3
J gene: TRBJ2-7

CDR3 DNA: TGCGCCAGCAGCGGTGGGCCTACAGGGAAGCTCCACGAGCAGTACTTC
CDR3 protein: CASSGGPTGKLHEQYF
D gene: .
clone size: .
V gene: TRBV4-3
J gene: TRBJ2-7

CDR3 DNA: TGTGCCAGCAGCTTGGTTCCGGAGGGCGAGCAGTACTTC
CDR3 protein: CASSLVPEGEQYF
D gene: .
clone size: many
V gene: TRBV7-2
J gene: TRBJ2-7